This TCR beta chain was sequenced during a study of T cells after posttransplantation cyclophosphamide. Controls had myeloablative marrow grafts with methotrexate and calcineurin inhibitor, sampled at 1 year. Details on this clone: Its target is unknown.

This CDR3 is built from 18 residues. From germline, CDR1 is MNHNS and CDR2 SASEGT. Trimming removed 1 base from V and 5 bases from J; junction bases left unmatched: 12. Overall study results and limits: After PTCy, TRB diversity resembled that of CNI/methotrexate controls. Later post-transplant blood repertoires were often dominated by donor CD8+ memory clones.

The table came from immunoSEQ multiplex PCR; TCRdb's copy has only in-frame clones and leaves some out. The table shows about 16,000 clones, with around 86% occurring only once. This sequence originates from a male patient in his fifties who received an allogeneic stem cell transplant from an unrelated donor, was CMV-positive, and had chronic GVHD only. The graft donor may be the source of some T cells. The material was PBMCs, obtained after an allogeneic stem cell transplant with a calcineurin inhibitor and methotrexate. The rearrangement links TRBV6-1 to TRBJ1-4; 8 bases are shared with TRBD1. CDR3 nucleotide sequence: TGTGCCAGCAGTGAAGGTAGACAGGGGCCATGGTCGAATGAAAAACTGTTTTTT. Protein sequence: CASSEGRQGPWSNEKLFF.